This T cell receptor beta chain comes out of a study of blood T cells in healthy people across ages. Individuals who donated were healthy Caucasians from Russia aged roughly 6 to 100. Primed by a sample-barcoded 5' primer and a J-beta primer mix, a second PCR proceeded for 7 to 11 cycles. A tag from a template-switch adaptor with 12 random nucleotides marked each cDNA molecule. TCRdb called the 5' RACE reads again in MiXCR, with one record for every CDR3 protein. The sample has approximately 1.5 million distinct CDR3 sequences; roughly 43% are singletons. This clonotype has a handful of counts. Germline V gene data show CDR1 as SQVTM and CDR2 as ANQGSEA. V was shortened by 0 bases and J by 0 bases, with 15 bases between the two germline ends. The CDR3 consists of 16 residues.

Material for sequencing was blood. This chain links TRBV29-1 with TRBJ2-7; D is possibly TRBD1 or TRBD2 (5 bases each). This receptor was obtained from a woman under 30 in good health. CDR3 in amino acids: CSVEDRGAGISYEQYF. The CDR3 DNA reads TGCAGCGTTGAAGATCGAGGGGCAGGAATCTCCTACGAGCAGTACTTC.